Below are 17 T cell receptor beta chains sequenced from a single sample in a study of memory CD4+ T cells and cytomegalovirus serostatus. Sequencing used immunoSEQ multiplex PCR; TCRdb keeps in-frame clones, though not all of them. The top ten hold around 0.8% of the sample, which has 70,000 to 95,000 clones, roughly 80% seen once. The sort gate was single viable CD3+CD4+CD8-CD45RO+ cells for memory CD4+ T cells. The specimen was memory CD4+ T cells from blood. The receptors were gathered from an adult in good health and CMV-seronegative.

The rearrangement joins TRBV7-2 to TRBJ1-1; 7 nucleotides agree with TRBD1. V shed 4 bases and J 0 bases; nucleotides not matched to a gene: 5. Germline V gene sequence: CDR1 SGHTA, CDR2 FQGNSA. The CDR3 sequence is 15 residues long. The DNA for the CDR3 is TGTGCCAGCAGCTCAAACAGGGGCATGAACACTGAAGCTTTCTTT. This sequence encodes CASSSNRGMNTEAFF.

The chain is built from TRBV7-9 and TRBJ1-1; D is undetermined. This CDR3 is 15 amino acids long. Deletions cut 5 bases from V and 4 bases from J, with 17 bases between. The germline V gene encodes CDR1 SEHNR and CDR2 FQNEAQ (reference sequence). The CDR3 loop reads CASSPSLGKATEAFF. CDR3 nucleotide sequence: TGTGCCAGCAGCCCAAGTCTGGGGAAAGCCACTGAAGCTTTCTTT.

This clone was counted only a few times. The chain couples TRBV6-6 to TRBJ1-5; 7 bases line up with TRBD1. Germline V gene sequence: CDR1 MNHNY, CDR2 SVGAGI (reference sequence). This CDR3 is built from 12 residues. The J segment lost 4 bases and the V segment lost 7 bases, leaving 1 base of the junction unmatched. Written as DNA, the CDR3 is TGTGCCAGCACGACAGGGAATCAGCCCCAGCATTTT. This gives the protein CASTTGNQPQHF.

The V and J genes are TRBV20-1 and TRBJ1-2, with 8 bases aligning to TRBD1. The CDR3 sequence is 11 residues long. V lost 5 bases to trimming and J lost 8 bases; unmatched junction nucleotides: 4. Germline V gene sequence: CDR1 DFQATT, CDR2 SNEGSKA (reference sequence). The CDR3 region is CSADRGRGYTF. The DNA of the CDR3 is TGCAGTGCTGACAGGGGACGGGGCTACACCTTC.

CDR3 protein: CASSSYATGTTEAFF. CDR3 in DNA: TGTGCCAGCAGTTCATATGCTACAGGGACCACTGAAGCTTTCTTT. This rearrangement joins TRBV28 to TRBJ1-1, with a weak D call TRBD1 (6 bases). The CDR3 has 15 residues. V shed 4 bases and J shed 4 bases, with 16 bases lying between them. Germline CDR1 and CDR2: MDHEN and SYDVKM.

V usage is TRBV28 and J usage is TRBJ1-1, with D unresolved. The V gene's germline CDR1 is MDHEN and CDR2 SYDVKM. The length of the CDR3 is 13 residues. V lost 6 bases to trimming and J lost 1 base, with 9 bases between them. The CDR3: CASRITRNTEAFF. CDR3 coding DNA: TGTGCCAGCAGAATAACAAGGAACACTGAAGCTTTCTTT.

This chain connects TRBV6-4 to TRBJ1-5; D remains ambiguous. Germline CDR1 is MRHNA and CDR2 is SNTAGT. The V and J ends lost 0 bases and 7 bases respectively, with 10 bases between them. The CDR3 has 14 residues. This CDR3 reads CASSDSAAVQPQHF. The CDR3 DNA is TGTGCCAGCAGTGACTCGGCAGCGGTCCAGCCCCAGCATTTT.

In nucleotides, the CDR3 is TGTGCCAGCAGTTTACGGGACTACGAGCAGTACTTC. This codes for CASSLRDYEQYF. The chain links TRBV28 to TRBJ2-7; TRBD2 might be the D (5 bases). Between the trimmed V and J ends, which lost 2 bases and 3 bases, there was a span of 5 bases. CDR1 and CDR2 from the germline V gene are MDHEN and SYDVKM. CDR3 length equals 12 residues. Drawing the rest from reference TRBV28 and TRBJ2-7, the complete variable domain is DVKVTQSSRYLVKRTGEKVFLECVQDMDHENMFWYRQDPGLGLRLIYFSYDVKMKEKGDIPEGYSVSREKKERFSLILESASTNQTSMYLCASSLRDYEQYFGPGTRLTVT.

CDR3: CASSSGRNQPQHF. CDR3 DNA sequence: TGTGCCAGCAGCTCCGGCAGGAATCAGCCCCAGCATTTT. The chain couples TRBV5-6 to TRBJ1-5; D gene uncertain. The CDR3 is 13 amino acids. Trimming took off 3 bases at V and 4 bases at J, with 8 bases between the two ends. The V gene's germline CDR1 is SGHDT and CDR2 YYEEEE.

The chain recombines TRBV13 with TRBJ2-1; TRBD2 matches 11 bases. The CDR3 has 16 amino acids. Germline CDR1 and CDR2: PRHDT and FYEKMQ (reference sequence). The V and J ends lost 5 bases and 6 bases, in that order; junction bases with no gene match: 9. The CDR3 loop is CASSRKLAGAPNEQFF. The DNA of the CDR3 is TGTGCCAGCAGCCGAAAACTAGCGGGGGCTCCCAATGAGCAGTTCTTC.

The chain uses TRBV6-1 and TRBJ2-1; TRBD2 matches at 11 bases. V was clipped by 4 bases and J by 9 bases; unmatched bases: 5. CDR1 and CDR2 from the germline V gene are MNHNS and SASEGT. This CDR3 comprises 14 residues. For the CDR3, the DNA is TGTGCCAGCAGTGTGACTAGCGGGACGACTGAGCAGTTCTTC. It yields the protein CASSVTSGTTEQFF.

The gene calls are TRBV28 and TRBJ2-3, with D hard to call. Germline CDR1 MDHEN, CDR2 SYDVKM. This CDR3 comprises 15 residues. Between the trimmed V and J ends, which lost 6 bases and 2 bases, there was a span of 15 bases. CDR3 amino acids: CASSLELSPTDTQYF. The CDR3 DNA reads TGTGCCAGCAGCCTGGAGCTCTCCCCCACAGATACGCAGTATTTT.

The rearrangement joins TRBV10-1 to TRBJ2-2; the D gene is possibly TRBD2 (5 bases). Between the trimmed V and J ends, which lost 7 bases and 11 bases, there was a span of 17 bases. This CDR3 contains 13 residues. From germline, CDR1 is WNHNN and CDR2 SYGVQD (reference sequence). DNA of the CDR3: TGCGCCAGCAATCAAGCACTGGGGAGAGAGCTGTTTTTT. It is translated as CASNQALGRELFF.

This clone was detected a few times. V and J are TRBV5-1 and TRBJ2-2; D gene uncertain. V shed 5 bases and J shed 8 bases, with 13 bases lying between them. This CDR3 comprises 13 residues. Germline V lookup: CDR1 SGHRS, CDR2 YFSETQ. CDR3 residues: CASSFNEDGELFF. The DNA for the CDR3 is TGCGCCAGCAGTTTCAATGAGGATGGGGAGCTGTTTTTT.

The chain is built from TRBV11-3 and TRBJ2-1, with 8 bases fitting TRBD2. CDR1 is SGHNT and CDR2 is YENEEA in the germline V gene. Trimming cost V 2 bases and J 10 bases; bases outside gene matches: 4. This CDR3 spans 13 amino acids. The DNA for the CDR3 is TGTGCCAGCAGCTTAATAGCGGGGTCAGAGCAGTTCTTC. Translation gives CASSLIAGSEQFF.

The genes are TRBV10-3 and TRBJ1-2; D not certain. The CDR3 is 14 amino acids. The V end lost 0 bases, the J end lost 5 bases, and 10 bases lay between the germline ends. Germline loops: CDR1 ENHRY, CDR2 SYGVKD. CDR3 sequence reads: CAISESSRGYGYTF. DNA for the CDR3: TGTGCCATCAGTGAGTCTAGCAGAGGATATGGCTACACCTTC.

This clone was found a few times. The CDR3 region has the DNA TGTGCCAGAAGCTGGGAACAGGGGCGGAACACTGAAGCTTTCTTT. Residues: CARSWEQGRNTEAFF. V usage is TRBV5-3 and J usage is TRBJ1-1, with 7 bases that match TRBD1. TRBV5-3 falls under the ORF class, with uncertain function. The CDR3 spans 15 residues. Trimming at V came to 3 bases and at J to 1 base, leaving 6 bases not matched to a gene.